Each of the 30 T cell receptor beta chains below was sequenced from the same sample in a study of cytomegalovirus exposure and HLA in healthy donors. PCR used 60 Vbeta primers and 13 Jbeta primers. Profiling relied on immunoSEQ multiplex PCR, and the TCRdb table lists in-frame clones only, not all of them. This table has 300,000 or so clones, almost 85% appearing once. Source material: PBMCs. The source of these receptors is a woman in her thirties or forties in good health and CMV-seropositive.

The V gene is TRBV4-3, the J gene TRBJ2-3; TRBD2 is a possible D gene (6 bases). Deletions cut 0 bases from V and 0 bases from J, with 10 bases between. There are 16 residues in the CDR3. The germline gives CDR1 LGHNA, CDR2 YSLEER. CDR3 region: CASSQDLAGSTDTQYF. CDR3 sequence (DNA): TGCGCCAGCAGCCAAGATTTGGCGGGGAGCACAGATACGCAGTATTTT.

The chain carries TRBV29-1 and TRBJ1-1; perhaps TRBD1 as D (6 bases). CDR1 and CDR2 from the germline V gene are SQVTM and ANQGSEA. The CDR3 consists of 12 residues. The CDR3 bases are TGCGCGGTCCAGGGGTTGAACACTGAAGCTTTCTTT. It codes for CAVQGLNTEAFF.

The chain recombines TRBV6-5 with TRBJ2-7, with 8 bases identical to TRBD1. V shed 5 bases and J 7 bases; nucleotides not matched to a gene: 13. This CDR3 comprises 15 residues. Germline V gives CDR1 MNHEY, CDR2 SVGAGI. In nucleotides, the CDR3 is TGTGCCAGCAGTCCACCGACAGGGGCGGTAGGGGAGCAGTACTTC. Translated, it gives CASSPPTGAVGEQYF.

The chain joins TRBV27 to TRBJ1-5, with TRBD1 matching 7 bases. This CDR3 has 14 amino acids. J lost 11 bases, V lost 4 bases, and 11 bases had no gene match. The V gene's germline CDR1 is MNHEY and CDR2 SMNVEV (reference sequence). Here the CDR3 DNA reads TGTGCCAGCAGTTCGGTCGGGACAGAGGGCACCCAGCATTTT. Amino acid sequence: CASSSVGTEGTQHF.

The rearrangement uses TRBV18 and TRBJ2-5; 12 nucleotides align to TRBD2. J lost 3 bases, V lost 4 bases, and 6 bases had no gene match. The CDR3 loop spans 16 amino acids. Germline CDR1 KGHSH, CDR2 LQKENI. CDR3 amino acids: CASSLLLAGGEETQYF. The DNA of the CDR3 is TGTGCCAGCTCACTACTTCTAGCGGGAGGGGAAGAGACCCAGTACTTC.

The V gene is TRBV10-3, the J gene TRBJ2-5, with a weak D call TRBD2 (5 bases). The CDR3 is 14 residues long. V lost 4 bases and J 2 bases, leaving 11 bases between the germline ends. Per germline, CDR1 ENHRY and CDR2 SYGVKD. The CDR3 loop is CAISGVREQETQYF. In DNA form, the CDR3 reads TGTGCCATCAGTGGGGTGAGGGAACAAGAGACCCAGTACTTC.

CDR3 sequence reads: CASSTLSGGAEAFF. The CDR3 region has the DNA TGTGCCAGCAGTACTCTCTCCGGGGGGGCTGAAGCTTTCTTT. V usage is TRBV6-1 and J usage is TRBJ1-1; weak D call: TRBD1 (5 bases). This CDR3 has 14 residues. Trimming shortened V by 5 bases and J by 6 bases, and 16 bases separated the two germline ends. Looked up from germline, CDR1 is MNHNS and CDR2 is SASEGT.

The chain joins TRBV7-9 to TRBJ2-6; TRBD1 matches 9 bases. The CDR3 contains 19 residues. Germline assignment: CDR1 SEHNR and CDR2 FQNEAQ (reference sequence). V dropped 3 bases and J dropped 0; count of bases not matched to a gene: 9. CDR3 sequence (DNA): TGTGCCAGCAGCTTCGTAGGCCCGGGACAGGGCTCTGGGGCCAACGTCCTGACTTTC. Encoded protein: CASSFVGPGQGSGANVLTF.

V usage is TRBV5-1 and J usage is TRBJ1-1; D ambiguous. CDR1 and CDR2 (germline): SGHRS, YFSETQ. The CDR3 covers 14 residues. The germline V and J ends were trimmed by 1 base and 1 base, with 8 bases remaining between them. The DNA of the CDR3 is TGCGCCAGCAGCTTGATTAGAGGGAACACTGAAGCTTTCTTT. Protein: CASSLIRGNTEAFF.

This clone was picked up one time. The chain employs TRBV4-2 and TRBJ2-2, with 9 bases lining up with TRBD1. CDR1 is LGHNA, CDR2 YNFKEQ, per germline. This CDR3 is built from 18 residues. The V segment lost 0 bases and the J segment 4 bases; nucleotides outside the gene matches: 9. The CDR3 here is CASSQDSSTGGITGELFF. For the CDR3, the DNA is TGTGCCAGCAGCCAAGATTCCTCGACAGGGGGTATCACCGGGGAGCTGTTTTTT.

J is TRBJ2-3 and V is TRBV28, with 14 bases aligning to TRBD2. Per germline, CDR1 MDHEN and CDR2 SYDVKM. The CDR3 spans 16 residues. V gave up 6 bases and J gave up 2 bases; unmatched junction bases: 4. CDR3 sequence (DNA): TGTGCCAGCAGCCCGGGACTAGCGGGAGACACAGATACGCAGTATTTT. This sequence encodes CASSPGLAGDTDTQYF.

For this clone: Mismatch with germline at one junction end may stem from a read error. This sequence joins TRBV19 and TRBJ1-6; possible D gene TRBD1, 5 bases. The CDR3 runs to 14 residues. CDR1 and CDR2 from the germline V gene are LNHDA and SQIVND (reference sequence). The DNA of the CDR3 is TGTTCCAGTAGCCATGCCAGGGTGGGTTCACCCCTCCACTTT. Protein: CSSSHARVGSPLHF.

CDR3: CASSDQGYQPQHF. Written as DNA, the CDR3 is TGTGCCAGCAGTGATCAGGGGTATCAGCCCCAGCATTTT. The chain employs TRBV2 and TRBJ1-5, with D possibly matching TRBD1 (6 bases). The germline V gene encodes CDR1 SNHLY and CDR2 FYNNEI. The CDR3 spans 13 residues. Trimming cost V 3 bases and J 5 bases, with 8 bases left between them. Supplemented by reference TRBV2 and TRBJ1-5, the full variable domain reads EPEVTQTPSHQVTQMGQEVILRCVPISNHLYFYWYRQILGQKVEFLVSFYNNEISEKSEIFDDQFSVERPDGSNFTLKIRSTKLEDSAMYFCASSDQGYQPQHFGDGTRLSIL.

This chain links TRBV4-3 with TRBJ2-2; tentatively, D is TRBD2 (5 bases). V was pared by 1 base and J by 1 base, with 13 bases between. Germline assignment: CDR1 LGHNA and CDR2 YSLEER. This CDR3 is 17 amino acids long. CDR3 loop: CASSQVGGLVNTGELFF. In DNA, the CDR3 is TGCGCCAGCAGCCAAGTGGGCGGACTGGTGAACACCGGGGAGCTGTTTTTT.

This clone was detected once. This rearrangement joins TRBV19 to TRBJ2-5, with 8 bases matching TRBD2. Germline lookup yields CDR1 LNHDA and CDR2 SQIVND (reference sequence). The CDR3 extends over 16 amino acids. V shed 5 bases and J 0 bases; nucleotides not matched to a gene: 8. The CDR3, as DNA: TGTGCCAGTAGTTTCCGATTAGCGGGGAACCAAGAGACCCAGTACTTC. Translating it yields CASSFRLAGNQETQYF.

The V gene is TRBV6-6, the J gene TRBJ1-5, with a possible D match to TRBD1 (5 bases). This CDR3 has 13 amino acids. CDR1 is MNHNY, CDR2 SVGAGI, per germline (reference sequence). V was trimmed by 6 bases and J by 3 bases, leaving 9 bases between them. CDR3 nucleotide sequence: TGTGCCAGCAGGACAGACTCCAATCAGCCCCAGCATTTT. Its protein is CASRTDSNQPQHF.

Written as DNA, the CDR3 is TGTGCCAGCAGCCAGGGGACTAGCGGGAGTAGAGAGACCCAGTACTTC. Protein sequence: CASSQGTSGSRETQYF. The rearrangement links TRBV7-9 to TRBJ2-5; 14 nucleotides line up with TRBD2. This CDR3 contains 16 residues. The ends lost 5 bases at V and 4 bases at J; junction bases unmatched: 6. CDR1 and CDR2 (germline): SEHNR, FQNEAQ (reference sequence).

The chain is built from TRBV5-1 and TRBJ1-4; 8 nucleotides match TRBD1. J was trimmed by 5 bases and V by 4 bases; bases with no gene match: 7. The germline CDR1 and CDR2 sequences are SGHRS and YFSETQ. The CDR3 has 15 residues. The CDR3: CASSPQDRANEKLFF. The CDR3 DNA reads TGCGCCAGCAGCCCCCAGGACAGGGCGAATGAAAAACTGTTTTTT.

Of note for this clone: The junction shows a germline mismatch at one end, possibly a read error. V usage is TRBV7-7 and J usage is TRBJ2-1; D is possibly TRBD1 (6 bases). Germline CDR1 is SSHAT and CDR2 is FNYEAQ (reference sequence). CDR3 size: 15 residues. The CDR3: CASSYEQGRGNEQFF. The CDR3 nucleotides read TGTGCTAGCAGCTATGAACAGGGAAGGGGCAATGAGCAGTTCTTC.

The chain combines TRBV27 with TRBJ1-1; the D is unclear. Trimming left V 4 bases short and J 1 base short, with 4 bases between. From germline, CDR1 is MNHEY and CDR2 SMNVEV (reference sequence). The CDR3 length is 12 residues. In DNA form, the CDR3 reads TGTGCCAGCAGTTCTTGGAACACTGAAGCTTTCTTT. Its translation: CASSSWNTEAFF.

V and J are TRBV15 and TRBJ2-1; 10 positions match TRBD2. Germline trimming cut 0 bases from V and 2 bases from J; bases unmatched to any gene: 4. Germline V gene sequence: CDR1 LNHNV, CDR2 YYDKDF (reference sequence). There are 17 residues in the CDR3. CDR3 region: CATSRDRGTSAYNEQFF. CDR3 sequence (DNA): TGTGCCACCAGCAGAGATAGAGGGACTAGCGCCTACAATGAGCAGTTCTTC.

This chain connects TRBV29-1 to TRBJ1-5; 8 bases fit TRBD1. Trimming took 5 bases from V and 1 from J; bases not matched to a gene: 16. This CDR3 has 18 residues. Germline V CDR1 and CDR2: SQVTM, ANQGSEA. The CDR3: CSVLRRGRGNGSNQPQHF. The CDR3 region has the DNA TGCAGCGTTCTCCGCAGGGGGCGAGGTAATGGGAGCAATCAGCCCCAGCATTTT.

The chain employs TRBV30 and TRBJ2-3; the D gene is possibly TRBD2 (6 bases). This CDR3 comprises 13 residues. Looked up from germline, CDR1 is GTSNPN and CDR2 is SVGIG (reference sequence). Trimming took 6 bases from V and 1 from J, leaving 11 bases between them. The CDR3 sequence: CACSPGGTDTQYF. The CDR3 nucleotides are TGTGCCTGTTCCCCGGGGGGCACAGATACGCAGTATTTT.

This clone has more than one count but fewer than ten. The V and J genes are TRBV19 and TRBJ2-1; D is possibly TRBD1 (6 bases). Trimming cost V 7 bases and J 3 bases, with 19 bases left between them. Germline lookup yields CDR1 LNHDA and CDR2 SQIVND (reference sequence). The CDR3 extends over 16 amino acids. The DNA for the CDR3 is TGTGCCAGTACCCTTGGCAGGACAGCTTTCTACAATGAGCAGTTCTTC. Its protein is CASTLGRTAFYNEQFF.

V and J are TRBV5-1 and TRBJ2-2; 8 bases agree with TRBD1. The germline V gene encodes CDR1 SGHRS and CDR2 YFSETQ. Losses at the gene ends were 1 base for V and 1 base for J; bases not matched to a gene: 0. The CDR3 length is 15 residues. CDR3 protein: CASSLTGGNTGELFF. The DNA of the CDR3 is TGCGCCAGCAGCTTGACAGGGGGGAACACCGGGGAGCTGTTTTTT.

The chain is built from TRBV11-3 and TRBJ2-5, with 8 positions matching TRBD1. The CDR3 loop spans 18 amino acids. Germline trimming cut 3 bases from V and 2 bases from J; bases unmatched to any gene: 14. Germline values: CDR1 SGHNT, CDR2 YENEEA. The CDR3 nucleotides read TGTGCCAGCAGCTTCGGGCAATACGTAGACAGGGGACAAGAGACCCAGTACTTC. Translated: CASSFGQYVDRGQETQYF. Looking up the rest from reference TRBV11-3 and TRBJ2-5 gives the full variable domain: EAGVVQSPRYKIIEKKQPVAFWCNPISGHNTLYWYLQNLGQGPELLIRYENEEAVDDSQLPKDRFSAERLKGVDSTLKIQPAELGDSAVYLCASSFGQYVDRGQETQYFGPGTRLLVL.

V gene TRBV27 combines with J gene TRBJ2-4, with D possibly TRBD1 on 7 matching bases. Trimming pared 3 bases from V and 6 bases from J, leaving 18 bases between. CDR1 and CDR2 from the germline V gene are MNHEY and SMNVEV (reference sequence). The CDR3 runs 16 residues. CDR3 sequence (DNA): TGTGCCAGCAGTTTTCAGGGGGGCGTTGGCGGAAACATTCAGTACTTC. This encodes CASSFQGGVGGNIQYF.

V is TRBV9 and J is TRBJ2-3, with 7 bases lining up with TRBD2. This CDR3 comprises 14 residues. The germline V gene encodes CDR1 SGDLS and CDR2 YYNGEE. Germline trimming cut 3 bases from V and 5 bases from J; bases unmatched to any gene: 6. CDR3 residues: CASSAGLTGDTQYF. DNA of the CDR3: TGTGCCAGCAGCGCGGGACTAACGGGAGATACGCAGTATTTT.

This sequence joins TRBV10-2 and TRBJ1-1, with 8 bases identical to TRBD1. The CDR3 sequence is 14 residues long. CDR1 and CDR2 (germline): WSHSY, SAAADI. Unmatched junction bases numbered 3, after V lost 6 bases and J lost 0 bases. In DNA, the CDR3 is TGCGCCAGCAGGGCGGACAGGGTGAACACTGAAGCTTTCTTT. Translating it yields CASRADRVNTEAFF.

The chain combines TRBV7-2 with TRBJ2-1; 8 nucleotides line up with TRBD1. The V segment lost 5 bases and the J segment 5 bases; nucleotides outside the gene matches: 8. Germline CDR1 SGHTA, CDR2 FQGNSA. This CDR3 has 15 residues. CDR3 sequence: CASSLPRQGNNEQFF. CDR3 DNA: TGTGCCAGCAGCCTACCGAGACAGGGGAACAATGAGCAGTTCTTC.